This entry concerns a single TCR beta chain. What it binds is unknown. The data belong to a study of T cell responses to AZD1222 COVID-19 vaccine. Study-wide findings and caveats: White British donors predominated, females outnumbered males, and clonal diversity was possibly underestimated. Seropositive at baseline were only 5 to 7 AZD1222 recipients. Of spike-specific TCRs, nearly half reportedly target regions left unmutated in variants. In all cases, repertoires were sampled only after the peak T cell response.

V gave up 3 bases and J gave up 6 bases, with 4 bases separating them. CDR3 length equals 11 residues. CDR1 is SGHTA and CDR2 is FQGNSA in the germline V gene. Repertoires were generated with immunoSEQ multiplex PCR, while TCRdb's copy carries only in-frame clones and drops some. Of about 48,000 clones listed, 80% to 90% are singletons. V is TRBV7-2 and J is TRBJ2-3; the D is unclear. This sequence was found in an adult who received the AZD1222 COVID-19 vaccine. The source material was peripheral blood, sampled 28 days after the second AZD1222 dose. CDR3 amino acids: CASSFLDTQYF. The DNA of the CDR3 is TGTGCCAGCAGCTTTCTGGATACGCAGTATTTT.